This T cell receptor beta chain was sequenced in a study of T cell changes during pregnancy in multiple sclerosis (dated by TCRdb to about 2019). Turning to the overall study: In women with multiple sclerosis, the researchers looked at how the T cell repertoire shifted as pregnancy progressed.

The library was made by the immunoSEQ multiplex PCR assay. Drawn from immuneACCESS, this table holds only the in-frame rearrangements with V and J called that TCRdb kept. Clones are partly lost; checked studies trace under half to an unresolved V gene and leave the rest unexplained. This sample has around 32,000 clones in its table, and around 91% of those were observed once. Approximately 3.6% of the sample is taken by the ten largest. The table lists this clone with a count of one. No antigen is known for it. No base quality values were provided; no much bigger clone lies one nucleotide off. This TCR came from a female donor in good health, enrolled as a control in a pregnancy study. The sequencing here drew on CD8+ T cells from peripheral blood mononuclear cells, taken in the second trimester of pregnancy.

The DNA sequence is given as TGTGCCAGCAGTTCTTCAGGGTGGGGCTACACCTTC. This translates into CASSSSGWGYTF. The sequence joins TRBV6-6 to TRBJ1-2; TRBD1 is perhaps the D gene, given 5 matching bases. V drops 4 bases and J drops 8 bases, leaving 11 bases in between. Inclusive of the bounding cysteine and phenylalanine, the CDR3 is 12 residues long. The DNA shown is the 36-base CDR3, in frame from base 1. Based on the germline V gene (reference sequence), the CDR1 and CDR2 sequences are MNHNY and SVGAGI.